This T cell receptor (beta chain) was captured by sequencing in a study of control samples from healthy donors and cancer patients (dated by TCRdb to about 2020). The CDR3 starts with the cysteine, ends with the phenylalanine, and has 13 residues. Only the CDR3 part of the read is kept: 39 bases, read in frame from the first base. At the junction V is shortened by 6 bases and J by 2 bases; bases outside the gene matches: 3. About this clone itself: It lacks a known antigen. No much larger clone is present one base from it, and per-base qualities are unavailable.

To prepare the library, the immunoSEQ multiplex PCR assay was applied. The table comes from immuneACCESS by way of TCRdb, which keeps in-frame sequences with V and J called. Part of the clones is missing from these tables; in studies checked, under half for an unresolved V gene and the rest for unknown reasons. In all, the sample holds some 82,000 clones, and around 87% of those were seen once. Of the sample, roughly a fifth falls within the top ten clones. The material sequenced was blood. The chain links TRBV12-3 or TRBV12-4 with TRBJ1-2, with TRBD1 matching 7 junction bases. This TCR was sampled from a man between 50 and 59 years old in good health. The encoded CDR3 is CASRQDRNYGYTF. DNA sequence: TGTGCCAGCAGACAGGACAGGAACTATGGCTACACCTTC.